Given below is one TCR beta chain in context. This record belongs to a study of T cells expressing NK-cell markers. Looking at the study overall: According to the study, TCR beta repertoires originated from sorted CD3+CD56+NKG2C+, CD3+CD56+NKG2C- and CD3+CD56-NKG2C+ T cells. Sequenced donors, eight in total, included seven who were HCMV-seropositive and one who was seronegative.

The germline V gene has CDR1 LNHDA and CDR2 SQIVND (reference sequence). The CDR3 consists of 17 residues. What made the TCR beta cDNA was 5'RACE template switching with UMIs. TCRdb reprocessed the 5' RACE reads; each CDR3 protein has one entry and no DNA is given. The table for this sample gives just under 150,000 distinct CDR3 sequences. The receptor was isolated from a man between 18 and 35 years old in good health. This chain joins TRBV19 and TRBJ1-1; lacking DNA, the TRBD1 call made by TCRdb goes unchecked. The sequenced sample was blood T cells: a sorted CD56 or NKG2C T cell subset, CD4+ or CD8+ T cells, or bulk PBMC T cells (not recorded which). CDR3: CASSIRQAALTFTEAFF.